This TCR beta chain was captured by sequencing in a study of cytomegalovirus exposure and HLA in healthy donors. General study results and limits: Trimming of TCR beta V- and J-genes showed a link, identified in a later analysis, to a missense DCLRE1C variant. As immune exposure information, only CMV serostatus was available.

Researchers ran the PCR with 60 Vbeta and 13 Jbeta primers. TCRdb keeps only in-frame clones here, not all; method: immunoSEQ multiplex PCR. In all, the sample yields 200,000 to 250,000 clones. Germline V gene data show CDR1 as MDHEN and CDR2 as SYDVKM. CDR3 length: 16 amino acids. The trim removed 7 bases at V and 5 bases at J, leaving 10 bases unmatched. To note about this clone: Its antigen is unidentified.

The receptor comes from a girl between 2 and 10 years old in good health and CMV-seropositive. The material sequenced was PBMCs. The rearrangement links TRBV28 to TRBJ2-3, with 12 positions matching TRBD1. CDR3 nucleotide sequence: TGTGCCAGCAACGGGGGACAGGGGGCGGTCGGAGATACGCAGTATTTT. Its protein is CASNGGQGAVGDTQYF.